This entry lists 6 T cell receptor beta chains sequenced from one sample in a study of preoperative IRX-2 immunotherapy in early breast cancer. Treatment in this sample: preoperative locoregional IRX-2 cytokine immunotherapy. Only in-frame clones appear in the TCRdb table, and some are missing; sequencing was by immunoSEQ multiplex PCR. The sample consists of tens of thousands of clones, around 79% of them appearing once. The sample in question was lymph node tissue, obtained after IRX-2 immunotherapy. These receptor sequences come from a human donor with breast cancer.

This clone is medium-sized within its sample. This chain links TRBV11-3 with TRBJ1-2, with D maybe TRBD1 (6 bases). The CDR3 consists of 16 residues. Germline values: CDR1 SGHNT, CDR2 YENEEA. V was cut by 3 bases and J by 4 bases, with 18 bases left in between. The CDR3 reads CASSLGMEGDGYGYTF. In nucleotides, the CDR3 is TGTGCCAGCAGCTTGGGAATGGAGGGGGACGGCTATGGCTACACCTTC.

This clone has only a few counts. The V and J genes are TRBV6-8 and TRBJ2-3; tentatively, D is TRBD1 (5 bases). Trimming took 0 bases from V and 2 from J, leaving 9 bases between them. The CDR3 runs to 15 residues. Per germline, CDR1 MNHGY and CDR2 SAAAGT. CDR3 nucleotides: TGTGCCAGCAGTTACTCAGGACACTACACAGATACGCAGTATTTT. This encodes CASSYSGHYTDTQYF.

The chain has TRBV19 and TRBJ2-1; D is perhaps TRBD1 or TRBD2 (5 bases each). This CDR3 has 16 residues. Per the germline V gene, CDR1 is LNHDA and CDR2 is SQIVND (reference sequence). V shed 2 bases and J shed 2 bases, with 13 bases lying between them. The DNA of the CDR3 is TGTGCCAGTAGTATATCGTCGGGGACGACCTACAATGAGCAGTTCTTC. Residues: CASSISSGTTYNEQFF.

The chain recombines TRBV18 with TRBJ2-7; D unclear. The CDR3 is made up of 15 amino acids. Trimming removed 3 bases at V and 4 bases at J, with 16 bases between. CDR1 and CDR2 (germline): KGHSH, LQKENI. CDR3 bases: TGTGCCAGCTCACCTACAAGATCTCTCAGTTACGAGCAGTACTTC. Translation gives CASSPTRSLSYEQYF.

The CDR3: CASSIAGAYNEQFF. The CDR3 coding sequence is TGTGCCAGCAGTATAGCGGGGGCTTACAATGAGCAGTTCTTC. The chain recombines TRBV28 with TRBJ2-1, with TRBD2 matching 9 bases. CDR1 and CDR2 (germline): MDHEN, SYDVKM. The CDR3 runs to 14 residues. Trimming removed 5 bases from V and 4 bases from J; junction bases left unmatched: 3.

This clone occurred a few times. A base in the sequence is ambiguous or unread; the matching residue is shown as X. V usage is TRBV11-3 and J usage is TRBJ1-2, with 8 bases lining up with TRBD1. The J segment lost 2 bases and the V segment lost 4 bases, leaving 3 bases of the junction unmatched. The CDR3 is made up of 14 amino acids. Germline assignment: CDR1 SGHNT and CDR2 YENEEA. CDR3 nucleotides: TGTGCCAGCAGCTYGACAGGGGTGAACTATGGCTACACCTTC. Its protein is CASSXTGVNYGYTF.